This T cell receptor (beta chain) was retrieved from a study of shared clonotypes between healthy human individuals. Study at large: The study enrolled two women and a few men aged 18 to 49.

Germline loops: CDR1 SGHAT, CDR2 FQNNGV. V lost 8 bases, J lost 5 bases, and 16 bases lay in between. This CDR3 region has 13 residues. Sequencing was performed with immunoSEQ multiplex PCR; in TCRdb, only in-frame clones are kept and a portion is missing. The sample records 550,000 to 600,000 clones, 95% to 98% being singletons. CD45RO-negative cells were positively selected for CCR7, leaving out terminally differentiated effector memory CD45RA+ cells. The sequenced sample consisted of naive CD8+ T cells sorted from blood. The source of this sequence is a man aged 25-45 years in good health. This chain uses TRBV11-2 with TRBJ2-7; D may be TRBD1 or TRBD2 (5 bases each). CDR3 residues: CASEGPTNDEQYF. CDR3 DNA: TGTGCCAGCGAGGGACCGACGAACGACGAGCAGTACTTC.